The 6 T cell receptor beta chains reported below all come from one sample, sequenced in a study of human T cells and chemical hapten exposure. Documented time point: pre-sensitization, week 0. The treatment: therapeutic diphenylcyclopropenone sensitization with weekly scalp DPC. Using its own MiXCR run on the RACE reads, TCRdb lists one record per CDR3 protein. This table has roughly 380,000 distinct CDR3 sequences, roughly 5% appearing once. The sample consisted of whole blood, taken in connection with sensitization to the hapten diphenylcyclopropenone (DPC). Receptor source: a woman aged 45 to 65 with alopecia areata. Some clones in this sample may be carry-over from other donors' samples.

The V and J genes are TRBV25-1 and TRBJ2-4; weak D call: TRBD1 (7 bases). V lost 4 bases and J lost 8, with 12 bases in between. Per germline, CDR1 MGHDK and CDR2 SYGVNS. The CDR3 is 13 amino acids. Here the CDR3 DNA reads TGTGCCAGCAGTGGGAGGGGGCTGGACATTCAGTACTTC. It encodes CASSGRGLDIQYF.

This clonotype was seen a few times. The chain is built from TRBV12-3 or TRBV12-4 and TRBJ2-1; no firm D call. V lost 5 bases to trimming and J lost 5 bases, with 10 bases between them. This CDR3 comprises 13 residues. In nucleotides, the CDR3 is TGTGCCAGCAGTCGGAGTCTGGACAATGAGCAGTTCTTC. Protein: CASSRSLDNEQFF.

This chain links TRBV5-1 with TRBJ1-6, with D hard to call. V dropped 2 bases and J dropped 4 bases, with 7 bases sitting between them. CDR3 length: 14 amino acids. The germline V gene has CDR1 SGHRS and CDR2 YFSETQ. The CDR3 spells CASSFGGYNSPLHF. The DNA of the CDR3 is TGCGCCAGCAGCTTCGGTGGGTATAATTCACCCCTCCACTTT.

This clonotype was counted between two and nine times. The J gene is TRBJ2-1, the V gene TRBV5-1, with D perhaps TRBD2 (7 bases). Germline V gene lookup returns CDR1 SGHRS and CDR2 YFSETQ. V shed 4 bases and J shed 0 bases, with 17 bases lying between them. CDR3 length equals 17 residues. The CDR3 loop is CASSRIRAGASYNEQFF. The CDR3 nucleotides read TGCGCCAGCAGCCGAATCCGGGCGGGGGCCTCCTACAATGAGCAGTTCTTC.

The chain joins TRBV30 to TRBJ2-1; 10 nucleotides align to TRBD2. With V trimmed by 2 bases and J by 4 bases, 11 bases remained unmatched. Per the germline V gene, CDR1 is GTSNPN and CDR2 is SVGIG (reference sequence). This CDR3 has 17 amino acids. This CDR3 reads CAWSRPLAGGPYNEQFF. CDR3 in DNA: TGTGCCTGGAGTCGTCCCTTAGCGGGAGGTCCTTACAATGAGCAGTTCTTC.

This clonotype has a count of ten or more. This sequence joins TRBV5-1 and TRBJ2-4; perhaps TRBD2 as D (6 bases). The V end was cut by 3 bases, the J end by 7 bases, with 14 bases between. CDR3 length: 14 residues. The germline V gene encodes CDR1 SGHRS and CDR2 YFSETQ. This chain's CDR3 is CASSSPPGDNIQYF. The CDR3 nucleotides read TGCGCCAGCAGCTCGCCACCGGGGGATAACATTCAGTACTTC.